A single sample gave rise to the 7 T cell receptor beta chains below, sequenced in a study of blood T cell repertoires in COVID-19. Sequencing was performed with immunoSEQ multiplex PCR; in TCRdb, only in-frame clones are kept and a portion is missing. The sample lists around 77,000 clones; 65% to 90% were seen once. Sequencing was carried out using peripheral blood. These receptors all stem from a man in his 70s with active or convalescent COVID-19.

This chain links TRBV19 with TRBJ2-1, with D possibly matching TRBD2 (7 bases). This CDR3 has 15 residues. V was shortened by 3 bases and J by 7 bases, with 16 bases between the two germline ends. Germline V gene lookup returns CDR1 LNHDA and CDR2 SQIVND (reference sequence). The CDR3 region is CASSMFGGGQNEQFF. CDR3 sequence (DNA): TGTGCCAGTAGTATGTTTGGGGGGGGCCAAAATGAGCAGTTCTTC.

The J gene is TRBJ1-2, the V gene TRBV7-2, with TRBD1 as a possible D gene (5 bases). CDR3 length: 13 amino acids. The germline CDR1 and CDR2 sequences are SGHTA and FQGNSA. V was pared by 5 bases and J by 5 bases, with 12 bases between. The chain's CDR3 is CASSVDRNYGYTF. Written as DNA, the CDR3 is TGTGCCAGCAGCGTCGACAGAAATTATGGCTACACCTTC.

V gene TRBV7-6 combines with J gene TRBJ2-7; 10 nucleotides line up with TRBD2. Germline V gene lookup returns CDR1 SGHVS and CDR2 FNYEAQ. The CDR3 runs to 15 residues. J was trimmed by 2 bases and V by 5 bases; bases with no gene match: 6. The CDR3 reads CASSVMGLATYEQYF. Written as DNA, the CDR3 is TGTGCCAGCAGCGTGATGGGACTAGCGACCTACGAGCAGTACTTC.

The chain combines TRBV19 with TRBJ2-7; TRBD1 might be the D (6 bases). Trimming took off 3 bases at V and 4 bases at J, with 10 bases between the two ends. Per the germline V gene, CDR1 is LNHDA and CDR2 is SQIVND (reference sequence). This CDR3 has 13 residues. The CDR3 protein is CASSIGGQYEQYF. CDR3 DNA sequence: TGTGCCAGTAGTATTGGGGGCCAGTACGAGCAGTACTTC.

This clone was found a few times. This rearrangement joins TRBV27 to TRBJ2-1; 12 bases line up with TRBD2. The junction had 9 bases not matched to a gene; V was cut back by 5 bases and J by 13 bases. Germline V gene sequence: CDR1 MNHEY, CDR2 SMNVEV (reference sequence). The CDR3 is 14 amino acids. CDR3 sequence reads: CASSPSGRALLQFF. CDR3 nucleotide sequence: TGTGCCAGCAGTCCTAGCGGGAGGGCCCTCCTCCAGTTCTTC.

The chain is built from TRBV18 and TRBJ2-7; 8 bases align to TRBD2. Per the germline V gene, CDR1 is KGHSH and CDR2 is LQKENI. The CDR3 loop spans 14 amino acids. Trimming at V came to 3 bases and at J to 4 bases, leaving 5 bases not matched to a gene. In nucleotides, the CDR3 is TGTGCCAGCTCACCCGGCACTAGCGGTTACGAGCAGTACTTC. Amino acid sequence: CASSPGTSGYEQYF.

V and J are TRBV5-1 and TRBJ1-2; D remains ambiguous. With 5 bases removed from V and 7 bases from J, the gap between germline ends came to 18 bases. The CDR3 consists of 14 residues. Per the germline V gene, CDR1 is SGHRS and CDR2 is YFSETQ. CDR3 protein: CASSSIRGGRGYTF. CDR3 in DNA: TGCGCCAGCAGTTCAATCCGGGGAGGTCGTGGCTACACCTTC.